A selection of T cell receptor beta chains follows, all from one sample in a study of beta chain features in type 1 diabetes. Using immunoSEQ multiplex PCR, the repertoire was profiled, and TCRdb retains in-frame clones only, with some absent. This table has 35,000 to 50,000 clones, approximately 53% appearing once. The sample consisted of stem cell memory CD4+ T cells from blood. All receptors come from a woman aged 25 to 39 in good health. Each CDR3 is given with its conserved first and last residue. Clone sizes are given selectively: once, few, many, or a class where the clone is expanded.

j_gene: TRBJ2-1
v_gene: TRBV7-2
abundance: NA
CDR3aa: CASSRDSHEQFF

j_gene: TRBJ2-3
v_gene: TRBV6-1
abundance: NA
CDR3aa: CASSKGLAPMGDTQYF

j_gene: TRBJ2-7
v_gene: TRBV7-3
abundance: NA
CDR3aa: CASSRTGGIYEQYF

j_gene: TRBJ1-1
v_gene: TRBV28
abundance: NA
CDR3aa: CASSPSEGLNTEAFF

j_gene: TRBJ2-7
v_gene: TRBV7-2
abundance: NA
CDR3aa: CASSLAGVSYEQYF

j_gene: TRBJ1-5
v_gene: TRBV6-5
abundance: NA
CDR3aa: CASARAGGPNQPQHF

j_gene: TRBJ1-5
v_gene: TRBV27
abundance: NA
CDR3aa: CASSLFGNQPQHF

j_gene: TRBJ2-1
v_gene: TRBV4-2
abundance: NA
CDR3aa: CASSQASGLAFDEQFF

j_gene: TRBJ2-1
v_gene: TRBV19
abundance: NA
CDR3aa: CASSTGLAGGRPFNEQFF

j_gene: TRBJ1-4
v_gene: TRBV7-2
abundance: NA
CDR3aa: CASRGGGQLEKLFF

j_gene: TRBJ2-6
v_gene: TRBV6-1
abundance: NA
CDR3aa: CASSEHGTATSSGANVLTF

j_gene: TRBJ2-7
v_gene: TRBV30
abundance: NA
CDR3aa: CASNTGGVYEQYF

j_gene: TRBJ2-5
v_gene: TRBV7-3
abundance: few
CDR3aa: CASSLRGAGETQYF